A single sample is the source of the 32 T cell receptor beta chains below, sequenced in a study of Ad26.COV2.S vaccination and SARS-CoV-2 variants. This sample's treatment: around 19 received Ad26.COV2.S at low or high dose, single or two shots; five or six received placebo; per-sample allocation not given. The investigators took samples on day 63 after the first vaccine or placebo injection. Only in-frame clones appear in the TCRdb table, and some are missing; sequencing was by immunoSEQ multiplex PCR. The sample carries about 350,000 clones, about 85% recorded once. The material sequenced was peripheral blood, taken in a trial of Ad26.COV2.S vaccine versus placebo. Receptors originate from a person between 18 and 65 years old who received the Ad26.COV2.S COVID-19 vaccine or a placebo.

V and J are TRBV25-1 and TRBJ2-3; 8 nucleotides agree with TRBD2. The CDR3 loop spans 15 amino acids. Germline CDR1 is MGHDK and CDR2 is SYGVNS. J lost 1 base, V lost 3 bases, and 3 bases had no gene match. CDR3 loop: CASSDAGGGTDTQYF. CDR3 nucleotide sequence: TGTGCCAGCAGTGATGCCGGGGGGGGCACAGATACGCAGTATTTT.

V usage is TRBV29-1 and J usage is TRBJ2-7, with D possibly TRBD2 on 6 matching bases. V was pared by 2 bases and J by 6 bases, with 11 bases between. The CDR3 contains 12 residues. Germline-derived CDR1 and CDR2 are SQVTM and ANQGSEA. The CDR3 region is CSVEYWRGEQYF. CDR3 nucleotide sequence: TGCAGCGTTGAATATTGGCGGGGCGAGCAGTACTTC.

J is TRBJ2-2 and V is TRBV7-9; 8 positions agree with TRBD1. With 5 bases clipped from V and 4 bases from J, the junction kept 9 bases outside the gene matches. This CDR3 is built from 16 residues. CDR1 is SEHNR and CDR2 is FQNEAQ in the germline V gene (reference sequence). The CDR3: CASSADRGLSTGELFF. CDR3 DNA: TGTGCCAGCAGCGCAGACAGGGGTCTTAGCACCGGGGAGCTGTTTTTT.

This sequence joins TRBV4-3 and TRBJ1-6; TRBD1 might be the D (6 bases). Germline V CDR1 and CDR2: LGHNA, YSLEER. V lost 0 bases, J lost 10 bases, and 19 bases lay in between. The CDR3 spans 17 residues. CDR3 nucleotide sequence: TGCGCCAGCAGCCAAGATGTCCAGGGGCCACTGGGATCACCCCTCCACTTT. Protein: CASSQDVQGPLGSPLHF.

V gene TRBV18 combines with J gene TRBJ1-5; D unresolved. Germline-derived CDR1 and CDR2 are KGHSH and LQKENI. There are 13 residues in the CDR3. V lost 4 bases to trimming and J lost 5 bases, with 9 bases between them. The CDR3 spells CASSRKVDQPQHF. Written as DNA, the CDR3 is TGTGCCAGCTCACGCAAAGTGGATCAGCCCCAGCATTTT. The full variable domain, rest sourced from reference TRBV18 and TRBJ1-5, is NAGVMQNPRHLVRRRGQEARLRCSPMKGHSHVYWYRQLPEEGLKFMVYLQKENIIDESGMPKERFSAEFPKEGPSILRIQQVVRGDSAAYFCASSRKVDQPQHFGDGTRLSIL.

V usage is TRBV28 and J usage is TRBJ2-7, with a possible D match to TRBD1 (6 bases). Trimming cost V 5 bases and J 3 bases, with 11 bases left between them. This CDR3 comprises 13 residues. Germline V gives CDR1 MDHEN, CDR2 SYDVKM. The CDR3 loop reads CASSPQGFYEQYF. CDR3 sequence (DNA): TGTGCCAGCAGTCCACAGGGATTCTACGAGCAGTACTTC.

The CDR3 sequence is CSLRRQETQYF. CDR3 bases: TGCAGCCTCCGCCGTCAAGAGACCCAGTACTTC. The chain has TRBV29-1 and TRBJ2-5, with D unclear. The V gene lost 8 bases and the J gene lost 2 bases, with 9 bases spanning the gap. Germline-derived CDR1 and CDR2 are SQVTM and ANQGSEA. The CDR3 sequence is 11 residues long.

DNA for the CDR3: TGTGCCAGTAGTATAGCTAGCGGGGTCGAATCCGAGCAGTACTTC. It codes for CASSIASGVESEQYF. V gene TRBV19 combines with J gene TRBJ2-7; 9 bases are shared with TRBD2. With 1 base clipped from V and 6 bases from J, the junction kept 7 bases outside the gene matches. The CDR3 contains 15 residues. Per germline, CDR1 LNHDA and CDR2 SQIVND (reference sequence).

The rearrangement joins TRBV9 to TRBJ2-3, with TRBD2 matching 9 bases. Germline trimming cut 1 base from V and 3 bases from J; bases unmatched to any gene: 3. This CDR3 spans 15 amino acids. Germline assignment: CDR1 SGDLS and CDR2 YYNGEE. In DNA, the CDR3 is TGTGCCAGCAGCGTAAGCGGGGGGCAGACAGATACGCAGTATTTT. This sequence encodes CASSVSGGQTDTQYF.

The rearrangement joins TRBV6-5 to TRBJ2-3; D may correspond to TRBD1 or TRBD2 (5 bases each). Germline CDR1 is MNHEY and CDR2 is SVGAGI. The CDR3 has 13 residues. Trimming shortened V by 6 bases and J by 3 bases, and 10 bases separated the two germline ends. CDR3 in amino acids: CASRRGDTDTQYF. CDR3 DNA sequence: TGTGCCAGCAGGCGAGGGGATACAGATACGCAGTATTTT.

V and J are TRBV7-6 and TRBJ2-7; D tentatively fits TRBD1 or TRBD2 (6 bases each). V was cut by 5 bases and J by 2 bases, with 22 bases left in between. The CDR3 contains 17 residues. Germline V gene data show CDR1 as SGHVS and CDR2 as FNYEAQ. This CDR3 reads CASSAAPGGAGTYEQYF. The CDR3, as DNA: TGTGCCAGCAGCGCTGCACCCGGGGGCGCTGGGACCTACGAGCAGTACTTC.

The rearrangement links TRBV6-5 to TRBJ2-1; 11 positions agree with TRBD2. V lost 6 bases and J lost 2; bases outside the gene matches: 3. Germline values: CDR1 MNHEY, CDR2 SVGAGI. The CDR3 consists of 15 residues. CDR3: CASRLAGGPYNEQFF. CDR3 DNA sequence: TGTGCCAGCAGGCTAGCGGGGGGACCCTACAATGAGCAGTTCTTC.

The chain uses TRBV6-5 and TRBJ2-1; 8 nucleotides line up with TRBD2. The CDR3 spans 15 residues. Trimming removed 6 bases from V and 10 bases from J; junction bases left unmatched: 14. Germline values: CDR1 MNHEY, CDR2 SVGAGI. CDR3 protein: CASRTQAGVRGEQFF. CDR3 coding DNA: TGTGCCAGCAGGACCCAAGCGGGAGTGCGGGGGGAGCAGTTCTTC.

The chain employs TRBV5-1 and TRBJ1-6; 7 bases align to TRBD1. The V gene end was trimmed by 1 base and the J gene end by 5 bases; junction bases not matched to a gene: 3. Germline assignment: CDR1 SGHRS and CDR2 YFSETQ. The length of the CDR3 is 15 residues. In nucleotides, the CDR3 is TGCGCCAGCAGCTTGTCCGGGACAGATAATTCACCCCTCCACTTT. Its protein is CASSLSGTDNSPLHF. Combining the CDR3 with reference TRBV5-1 and TRBJ1-6 gives the whole variable domain KAGVTQTPRYLIKTRGQQVTLSCSPISGHRSVSWYQQTPGQGLQFLFEYFSETQRNKGNFPGRFSGRQFSNSRSEMNVSTLELGDSALYLCASSLSGTDNSPLHFGNGTRLTVT.

The chain employs TRBV5-1 and TRBJ2-5, with 7 bases matching TRBD1. The germline V gene encodes CDR1 SGHRS and CDR2 YFSETQ. Trimming took 4 bases from V and 2 from J; bases not matched to a gene: 8. The CDR3 length is 15 residues. The CDR3 region is CASSLQGQRQETQYF. Here the CDR3 DNA reads TGCGCCAGCAGCCTACAGGGACAGAGACAAGAGACCCAGTACTTC.

This clone has more than one count but fewer than ten. The gene calls are TRBV5-6 and TRBJ1-2, with 8 bases that match TRBD1. There are 15 residues in the CDR3. Germline CDR1 and CDR2: SGHDT and YYEEEE. Germline trimming cut 7 bases from V and 0 bases from J; bases unmatched to any gene: 8. The CDR3 bases are TGTGCCAGCGACGGACAGGGCCTAACTAACTATGGCTACACCTTC. This sequence encodes CASDGQGLTNYGYTF.

J is TRBJ1-2 and V is TRBV5-6, with D hard to call. The CDR3 length is 15 residues. V lost 4 bases to trimming and J lost 4 bases, with 17 bases between them. Looked up from germline, CDR1 is SGHDT and CDR2 is YYEEEE. The chain's CDR3 is CASSGNGESGYGYTF. The CDR3 bases are TGTGCCAGCAGCGGGAACGGGGAGTCCGGCTATGGCTACACCTTC.

V usage is TRBV6-5 and J usage is TRBJ2-7, with 8 bases identical to TRBD1. Germline-derived CDR1 and CDR2 are MNHEY and SVGAGI. The junction had 4 bases not matched to a gene; V was cut back by 4 bases and J by 2 bases. The CDR3 spans 14 residues. The CDR3: CASSLRDRTYEQYF. CDR3 sequence (DNA): TGTGCCAGCAGTTTACGGGACAGGACCTACGAGCAGTACTTC.

In its sample, this clone was seen once. CDR3 DNA: TGTGCCAGCAGTTTTGACAGCAATCAGCCCCAGCATTTT. The encoded protein is CASSFDSNQPQHF. The chain uses TRBV28 and TRBJ1-5; D call uncertain. Germline V gene lookup returns CDR1 MDHEN and CDR2 SYDVKM. The V and J ends lost 3 bases and 1 base respectively, with 4 bases between them. The CDR3 consists of 13 residues.

The genes are TRBV2 and TRBJ2-7; 11 bases align to TRBD2. Germline lookup yields CDR1 SNHLY and CDR2 FYNNEI. This CDR3 spans 17 amino acids. V lost 7 bases to trimming and J lost 4 bases; unmatched junction nucleotides: 15. This chain's CDR3 is CASKPLAGGWGGYEQYF. DNA for the CDR3: TGTGCCAGCAAACCGCTAGCGGGGGGATGGGGCGGTTACGAGCAGTACTTC.

This clone was seen once. CDR3 coding DNA: TGTGCCAGCATCCGGGGACAGGGAGGGTTTCAGCCCCAGCATTTT. This sequence encodes CASIRGQGGFQPQHF. The chain recombines TRBV6-6 with TRBJ1-5, with 9 bases lining up with TRBD1. This CDR3 region has 15 residues. J was trimmed by 6 bases and V by 7 bases; bases with no gene match: 10. Germline assignment: CDR1 MNHNY and CDR2 SVGAGI (reference sequence).

This clone was seen only a few times. The rearrangement joins TRBV11-2 to TRBJ2-5; D is uncertain. Germline CDR1 SGHAT, CDR2 FQNNGV. This CDR3 region has 13 residues. Trimming took off 3 bases at V and 1 base at J, with 6 bases between the two ends. The CDR3: CASSFLGQETQYF. Here the CDR3 DNA reads TGTGCCAGCAGCTTTTTGGGCCAAGAGACCCAGTACTTC.

This clone was seen a single time. The chain employs TRBV28 and TRBJ2-5, with 10 bases fitting TRBD1. V trimming: 3 bases; J trimming: 5 bases; junction bases outside the gene matches: 6. The CDR3 sequence is 15 residues long. Germline V CDR1 and CDR2: MDHEN, SYDVKM. CDR3 sequence (DNA): TGTGCCAGCAGTTTTGTGGGACAGGGGATGGAGACCCAGTACTTC. Protein product: CASSFVGQGMETQYF.

The rearrangement links TRBV5-1 to TRBJ2-3; D uncertain. Germline V lookup: CDR1 SGHRS, CDR2 YFSETQ. Trimming stripped 4 bases from V and 0 bases from J, with 15 bases between. CDR3 length: 16 amino acids. CDR3 protein: CASSVESLTSTDTQYF. CDR3 nucleotide sequence: TGCGCCAGCAGCGTAGAAAGTCTTACTAGCACAGATACGCAGTATTTT.

This chain connects TRBV7-8 to TRBJ2-7; TRBD1 aligns across 8 bases. CDR3 length equals 14 residues. V was pared by 4 bases and J by 3 bases, with 5 bases of the junction left unmatched. The germline gives CDR1 SGHVS, CDR2 FQNEAQ. CDR3 residues: CASSSRDRLYEQYF. DNA for the CDR3: TGTGCCAGCAGCTCGAGGGACAGGCTCTACGAGCAGTACTTC.

The chain links TRBV6-5 to TRBJ1-2; D gene ambiguous. V dropped 9 bases and J dropped 10 bases, with 18 bases sitting between them. This CDR3 has 12 residues. Germline V gives CDR1 MNHEY, CDR2 SVGAGI. CDR3 amino acids: CARNKFSVAYTF. CDR3 in DNA: TGTGCCAGAAACAAATTTTCCGTGGCCTACACCTTC.

In this sample, this clone turned up a few times. The chain is built from TRBV5-1 and TRBJ1-4; TRBD1 might be the D (6 bases). CDR3 length: 15 residues. V was cut by 3 bases and J by 3 bases, with 12 bases left in between. Looked up from germline, CDR1 is SGHRS and CDR2 is YFSETQ. The DNA of the CDR3 is TGCGCCAGCAGCTGGACGGACAGTCCTAATGAAAAACTGTTTTTT. This encodes CASSWTDSPNEKLFF.

This rearrangement joins TRBV19 to TRBJ2-3, with 7 bases identical to TRBD1. This CDR3 is built from 19 residues. The V gene end was trimmed by 4 bases and the J gene end by 0 bases; junction bases not matched to a gene: 16. Germline loops: CDR1 LNHDA, CDR2 SQIVND (reference sequence). In DNA, the CDR3 is TGTGCCAGTAGTAGACAGGGTGATTCTTCGCGGGCTAGCACAGATACGCAGTATTTT. Amino acids: CASSRQGDSSRASTDTQYF. Based on the CDR3 plus reference TRBV19 and TRBJ2-3, the full variable domain is DGGITQSPKYLFRKEGQNVTLSCEQNLNHDAMYWYRQDPGQGLRLIYYSQIVNDFQKGDIAEGYSVSREKKESFPLTVTSAQKNPTAFYLCASSRQGDSSRASTDTQYFGPGTRLTVL.

The rearrangement uses TRBV6-2 or TRBV6-3 and TRBJ2-5; unclear D gene. The V and J ends lost 4 bases and 0 bases respectively, with 3 bases between them. The germline V gene has CDR1 MNHEY and CDR2 SVGEGT. The CDR3 covers 12 residues. Here the CDR3 DNA reads TGTGCCAGCAGTTCGTACCAAGAGACCCAGTACTTC. This sequence encodes CASSSYQETQYF.

The chain links TRBV7-6 to TRBJ2-3; 8 bases are shared with TRBD2. This CDR3 is built from 16 residues. The V segment lost 0 bases and the J segment 2 bases; nucleotides outside the gene matches: 4. The germline V gene encodes CDR1 SGHVS and CDR2 FNYEAQ. The CDR3 loop reads CASSLASGGATDTQYF. The CDR3 DNA follows: TGTGCCAGCAGCTTAGCCAGCGGGGGTGCCACAGATACGCAGTATTTT.

The V and J genes are TRBV6-1 and TRBJ2-3; weak D call: TRBD2 (7 bases). This CDR3 has 14 residues. Germline V gene lookup returns CDR1 MNHNS and CDR2 SASEGT. Between the trimmed V and J ends, which lost 5 bases and 4 bases, there was a span of 13 bases. CDR3 in DNA: TGTGCCAGCAGTTTCGGGGGGCTTGCAGATACGCAGTATTTT. Protein product: CASSFGGLADTQYF.

The chain uses TRBV5-5 and TRBJ2-7; D might be TRBD1 or TRBD2, each matching 6 bases. The V and J ends lost 0 bases and 4 bases respectively, with 11 bases between them. Germline CDR1 and CDR2: SGHKS and YYEKEE (reference sequence). The CDR3 consists of 14 residues. CDR3 nucleotides: TGTGCCAGCAGCTTGGTAGGGGGGAGGTACGAGCAGTACTTC. Protein product: CASSLVGGRYEQYF.